The 4 T cell receptor beta chains below come from one sample, sequenced in a study of chemoradiotherapy in HPV16-positive cancers. The table came from immunoSEQ multiplex PCR; TCRdb's copy has only in-frame clones and leaves some out. The sample contains approximately 19,000 clones, approximately 89% of which appear only once. The sequencing used blood, collected from a patient who underwent chemoradiotherapy. The receptors were gathered from a human donor with HPV-associated anogenital cancer.

The chain couples TRBV19 to TRBJ1-2; the D gene is possibly TRBD1 (6 bases). CDR1 and CDR2 from the germline V gene are LNHDA and SQIVND (reference sequence). This CDR3 has 14 residues. V was clipped by 3 bases and J by 5 bases, with 13 bases between them. CDR3 residues: CASSISGASYGYTF. CDR3 DNA sequence: TGTGCCAGTAGTATCTCGGGGGCATCTTATGGCTACACCTTC.

The genes are TRBV5-6 and TRBJ1-5; D might be TRBD1 (5 bases). The CDR3 covers 16 residues. The V end was cut by 2 bases, the J end by 3 bases, with 15 bases between. Per germline, CDR1 SGHDT and CDR2 YYEEEE. The CDR3 nucleotides read TGTGCCAGCAGCTTTTTTGGAGGGGCCGACAATCAGCCCCAGCATTTT. This sequence encodes CASSFFGGADNQPQHF.

This chain connects TRBV11-3 to TRBJ2-7, with D hard to call. The germline gives CDR1 SGHNT, CDR2 YENEEA. This CDR3 region has 12 residues. The V end lost 1 base, the J end lost 3 bases, and 4 bases lay between the germline ends. The CDR3 DNA reads as TGTGCCAGCAGCTTAGCCGGCTACGAGCAGTACTTC. Encoded protein: CASSLAGYEQYF.

This clone has just one count. The chain links TRBV19 to TRBJ2-7, with TRBD2 matching 8 bases. The CDR3 covers 19 residues. Trimming removed 1 base from V and 1 base from J; junction bases left unmatched: 15. The germline CDR1 and CDR2 sequences are LNHDA and SQIVND (reference sequence). The CDR3 spells CASSIVPTAGGPNSYEQYF. CDR3 DNA sequence: TGTGCCAGTAGTATAGTGCCCACGGCGGGAGGACCGAATTCCTACGAGCAGTACTTC.